Listed below are T cell receptor beta chains from one sample, sequenced in a study of T-cell memory formation after mild COVID-19. TCRdb reanalysed the 5' RACE reads using MiXCR and keeps one entry per CDR3 protein. The sample includes fewer than 250,000 distinct CDR3 sequences, approximately 30% of them seen just once. Sequencing used PBMCs or a T cell subset sorted from them (not recorded which). Receptor source: an adult woman who had mild COVID-19 (a few samples of this study predate the infection). Cell type and time point are not known. Both conserved end residues are part of each CDR3. D genes are given only for firm matches. Clone size, where shown, is once, few, many, or a class for clones that have expanded.

TRBD1,NA,TRBJ1-1,TRBV5-1,TGCGCCAGCAGGACAGGGGGCGCATCGACTGAAGCTTTCTTT,CASRTGGASTEAFF
NA,NA,TRBJ1-2,TRBV29-1,TGCAGCGTTGAGGTCACTATTTATGGCTACACCTTC,CSVEVTIYGYTF
NA,few,TRBJ2-6,TRBV20-1,TGCAGTGCTAGCCCACTGCGCGGGGCTGGGGCCAACGTCCTGACTTTC,CSASPLRGAGANVLTF
TRBD1,NA,TRBJ2-3,TRBV5-1,TGCGCCAGCAGCTTGGGAAAGGGACAGAGCACAGATACGCAGTATTTT,CASSLGKGQSTDTQYF
TRBD2,once,TRBJ2-1,TRBV6-1,TGTGCCAGCAGGAGGGCTAGCGGGCGCTACAATGAGCAGTTCTTC,CASRRASGRYNEQFF
TRBD2,NA,TRBJ2-1,TRBV24-1,TGTGCCGCAGGGAGGGAGCATGAGCAGTTCTTC,CAAGREHEQFF
NA,NA,TRBJ1-6,TRBV5-1,TGCGCCAGCAGCTTGGCAGGTGGGCGGCAGTATAATTCACCCCTCCACTTT,CASSLAGGRQYNSPLHF
NA,NA,TRBJ2-2,TRBV12-3/TRBV12-4,TGTGCCAGCAGTACGACAGGCCGCACCGGGGAGCTGTTTTTT,CASSTTGRTGELFF
TRBD2,few,TRBJ2-7,TRBV6-1,TGTGCCAGCAAGACTAGCGGGATTTACGAGCAGTACTTC,CASKTSGIYEQYF
NA,NA,TRBJ1-2,TRBV7-2,TGTGCCAGCAGCTTAGGGCCGGCGGAAGGCTACACCTTC,CASSLGPAEGYTF
NA,NA,TRBJ1-4,TRBV6-5,TGTGCCAGCAGTTACTCGCCGGGGGGAGGTGAAAAACTGTTTTTT,CASSYSPGGGEKLFF
NA,few,TRBJ2-3,TRBV5-1,TGCGCCAGCAGCTTATCAAACGGGGAAAGCACAGATACGCAGTATTTT,CASSLSNGESTDTQYF
TRBD1,NA,TRBJ1-2,TRBV24-1,TGTGCCACCAGTGAGGGGGGACAGTTCTATGGCTACACCTTC,CATSEGGQFYGYTF
NA,NA,TRBJ1-1,TRBV3-1,TGTGCCAGCAGCCAAGTTGCAGGGGAAACTGAAGCTTTCTTT,CASSQVAGETEAFF
TRBD2,NA,TRBJ2-7,TRBV9,TGTGCCAGCAGCGAGGGGGGGACTAGTCTCTACGAGCAGTACTTC,CASSEGGTSLYEQYF
TRBD2,NA,TRBJ2-2,TRBV5-1,TGCGCCAGCAGCGTTACTAGCGGGAGTACCGGGGAGCTGTTTTTT,CASSVTSGSTGELFF
NA,few,TRBJ1-6,TRBV4-1,TGCGCCAGCAGCCAAATTGTGCCGAATAATTCACCCCTCCACTTT,CASSQIVPNNSPLHF
TRBD1,few,TRBJ2-7,TRBV29-1,TGCAGCGTTGCCCGGGACAGCAGCTCCTACGAGCAGTACTTC,CSVARDSSSYEQYF
NA,few,TRBJ2-1,TRBV29-1,TGCAGCGTTCGGGGGGCCCTCCTAGATAAGCAGTTCTTC,CSVRGALLDKQFF
NA,NA,TRBJ2-1,TRBV11-2,TGTGCCAGCAGCTTGAATGCAAATGAGCAGTTCTTC,CASSLNANEQFF
NA,NA,TRBJ1-1,TRBV7-9,TGTGCCAGCAGTGGGGCTGTGAACACTGAAGCTTTCTTT,CASSGAVNTEAFF
TRBD2,NA,TRBJ2-1,TRBV20-1,TGCAGTGCGGCAAGGGGAGGGAGCTCCTACAATGAGCAGTTCTTC,CSAARGGSSYNEQFF
NA,NA,TRBJ2-7,TRBV5-1,TGCGCCAGCAGCATCGGTGGGGGGAGATACGAGCAGTACTTC,CASSIGGGRYEQYF
TRBD1,NA,TRBJ2-7,TRBV18,TGTGCCAGCACATCTGAGGGACAGGGCTACGAGCAGTACTTC,CASTSEGQGYEQYF
NA,few,TRBJ2-7,TRBV6-2/TRBV6-3,TGTGCCAGCAGTTACATCCTAGTCTCCTACGAGCAGTACTTC,CASSYILVSYEQYF
TRBD2,NA,TRBJ2-1,TRBV20-1,TGCAGTGCTAGAGATTTGTGGCTAGCGGACAATGAGCAGTTCTTC,CSARDLWLADNEQFF
TRBD1,NA,TRBJ2-1,TRBV9,TGTGCCAGCAGTAGGGACAGGGTTACCTACAATGAGCAGTTCTTC,CASSRDRVTYNEQFF
NA,once,TRBJ1-3,TRBV6-1,TGTGCCAGCAGTGAAGCCGGGAGAGGTGCTGGAAACACCATATATTTT,CASSEAGRGAGNTIYF
TRBD1,NA,TRBJ1-1,TRBV6-2/TRBV6-3,TGTGCCAGCAGTCTTGGGACAGTCTACTTTTCAATGAACACTGAAGCTTTCTTT,CASSLGTVYFSMNTEAFF
NA,few,TRBJ2-1,TRBV12-3/TRBV12-4,TGTGCCAGCAGTTTAATGGGGGCGGTCAATGAGCAGTTCTTC,CASSLMGAVNEQFF
TRBD2,NA,TRBJ2-2,TRBV11-3,TGTGCCAGCAGCTCCCGGGAGGAGGGGGAGCTGTTTTTT,CASSSREEGELFF
NA,NA,TRBJ2-7,TRBV11-3,TGTGCCAGCAGCCCCCGGGACGGGACCTACGAGCAGTACTTC,CASSPRDGTYEQYF
TRBD2,NA,TRBJ2-3,TRBV7-9,TGTGCCAGCAGCAGCCGACTAGCGGACGAAACAGATACGCAGTATTTT,CASSSRLADETDTQYF
NA,NA,TRBJ1-1,TRBV15,TGTGCCACCAGCAGAGATTTGGGATTCATGAACACTGAAGCTTTCTTT,CATSRDLGFMNTEAFF
TRBD1,NA,TRBJ2-7,TRBV5-1,TGCGCCAGCAGCCCCGGGGACAGCTCCTACGAGCAGTACTTC,CASSPGDSSYEQYF